This section outlines one T cell receptor (beta chain) sequence together with its context. Trimming stripped 2 bases from V and 6 bases from J, with 5 bases between. Germline loops: CDR1 DFQATT, CDR2 SNEGSKA (reference sequence). CDR3 length: 10 amino acids. The data stem from a study of technical replicates of blood from a handful of donors. Profiled with immunoSEQ multiplex PCR; TCRdb holds only in-frame clones, not every one. The sample lists tens of thousands of clones, 85% to 95% occurring once. The sequenced sample consisted of T cells isolated from PBMCs. The origin of this receptor is a human donor in good health. The rearrangement uses TRBV20-1 and TRBJ2-7; D ambiguous. The CDR3, as DNA: TGCAGTGCTAGATTAGTCGAGCAGTACTTC. Protein product: CSARLVEQYF.